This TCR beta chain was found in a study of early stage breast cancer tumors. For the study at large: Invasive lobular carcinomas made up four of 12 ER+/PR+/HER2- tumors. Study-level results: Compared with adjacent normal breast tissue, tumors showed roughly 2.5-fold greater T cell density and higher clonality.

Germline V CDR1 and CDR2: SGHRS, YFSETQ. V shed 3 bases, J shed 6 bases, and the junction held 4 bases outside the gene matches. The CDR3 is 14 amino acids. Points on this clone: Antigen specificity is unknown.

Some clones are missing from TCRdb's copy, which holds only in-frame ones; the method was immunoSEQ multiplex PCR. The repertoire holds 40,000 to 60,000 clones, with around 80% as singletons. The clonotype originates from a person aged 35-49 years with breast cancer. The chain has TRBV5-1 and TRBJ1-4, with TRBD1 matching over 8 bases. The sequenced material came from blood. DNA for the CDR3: TGCGCCAGCAGCTCGGACAGGGTTGATGAAAAACTGTTTTTT. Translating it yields CASSSDRVDEKLFF.